The 27 T cell receptor beta chains given below trace back to one sample, sequenced in a study of blood T cell repertoires in COVID-19. Profiling relied on immunoSEQ multiplex PCR, and the TCRdb table lists in-frame clones only, not all of them. The sample gives just under 250,000 clones, approximately 90% of which show up once; 3.5% to 4.5% is in the top ten. The sample taken for sequencing was PBMCs or T cells enriched from blood (not recorded which). Every receptor here comes from a woman aged 25-40 years who had recovered from COVID-19.

As DNA, the CDR3 is TGTGCCAGCAGTGGGGAGGACAGGGGGCAAGGGAACACTGAAGCTTTCTTT. Protein sequence: CASSGEDRGQGNTEAFF. The chain employs TRBV6-1 and TRBJ1-1; the match to TRBD1 covers 11 bases. This CDR3 is built from 17 residues. Germline lookup yields CDR1 MNHNS and CDR2 SASEGT. The V segment lost 4 bases and the J segment 1 base; nucleotides outside the gene matches: 8.

The chain couples TRBV5-1 to TRBJ1-3; 9 bases fit TRBD1. Germline V gene sequence: CDR1 SGHRS, CDR2 YFSETQ. V trimming: 7 bases; J trimming: 8 bases; junction bases outside the gene matches: 13. This CDR3 comprises 15 residues. For the CDR3, the DNA is TGCGCCAGCCGACCGTCCGACAGGGGGAGACACACCATATATTTT. It specifies CASRPSDRGRHTIYF.

The genes are TRBV27 and TRBJ2-7, with D tentatively TRBD1 (6 bases). This CDR3 contains 13 residues. V was shortened by 1 base and J by 5 bases, with 9 bases between the two germline ends. Germline CDR1 and CDR2: MNHEY and SMNVEV (reference sequence). The CDR3 coding sequence is TGTGCCAGCAGTTTATATAACAGGGACGAGCAGTACTTC. It specifies CASSLYNRDEQYF.

The V and J genes are TRBV18 and TRBJ1-4; TRBD1 matches 7 bases. V dropped 5 bases and J dropped 8; count of bases not matched to a gene: 5. The CDR3 is 13 amino acids. Germline V lookup: CDR1 KGHSH, CDR2 LQKENI. The CDR3 is CASSARDSEKLFF. Here the CDR3 DNA reads TGTGCCAGCTCAGCACGGGACAGCGAAAAACTGTTTTTT.

The chain employs TRBV28 and TRBJ1-2; D is ambiguous. Trimming left V 5 bases short and J 2 bases short, with 6 bases between. The CDR3 spans 12 residues. Germline CDR1 and CDR2: MDHEN and SYDVKM. CDR3 in DNA: TGTGCCAGCAGTCCTCCGAACTATGGCTACACCTTC. This encodes CASSPPNYGYTF.

The chain uses TRBV3-1 (or the pseudogene TRBV3-2) and TRBJ1-1; D perhaps matches TRBD1 (5 bases). The CDR3 has 12 residues. The V gene lost 6 bases and the J gene lost 0 bases, with 5 bases spanning the gap. Germline CDR1 LGHDT, CDR2 YNNKEL (reference sequence). The CDR3 here is CASRGLNTEAFF. The CDR3 nucleotides read TGTGCCAGCAGGGGGCTGAACACTGAAGCTTTCTTT.

This clone showed up just once. V is TRBV28 and J is TRBJ2-2; 9 bases agree with TRBD1. Trimming cost V 5 bases and J 6 bases; bases outside gene matches: 7. CDR1 is MDHEN and CDR2 is SYDVKM in the germline V gene. The CDR3 runs to 15 residues. The CDR3 sequence is CASSPGTGRSGELFF. CDR3 bases: TGTGCCAGCAGTCCCGGGACAGGGCGGTCCGGGGAGCTGTTTTTT.

The chain joins TRBV27 to TRBJ2-2, with 10 positions matching TRBD2. This CDR3 has 15 residues. Germline V gene sequence: CDR1 MNHEY, CDR2 SMNVEV (reference sequence). Trimming took 6 bases from V and 4 from J; bases not matched to a gene: 5. CDR3 DNA: TGTGCCAGCAGCGTAGCGGGAGGATCCACCGGGGAGCTGTTTTTT. It specifies CASSVAGGSTGELFF.

The chain has TRBV30 and TRBJ1-1; TRBD1 matches 7 bases. This CDR3 is built from 15 residues. J lost 7 bases, V lost 0 bases, and 11 bases had no gene match. In germline, CDR1 is GTSNPN, CDR2 SVGIG (reference sequence). The CDR3 nucleotides are TGTGCCTGGAGTGTAAACTACGACAGGGTATATGAAGCTTTCTTT. It is translated as CAWSVNYDRVYEAFF.

This clone has only one observation. The chain joins TRBV7-2 to TRBJ1-1; D might be TRBD1 (5 bases). Trimming left V 1 base short and J 3 bases short, with 12 bases between. The CDR3 spans 15 residues. The germline V gene has CDR1 SGHTA and CDR2 FQGNSA. Here the CDR3 reads CASSLVFGGDTEAFF. Here the CDR3 DNA reads TGTGCCAGCAGCTTAGTGTTCGGGGGGGACACTGAAGCTTTCTTT.

The V and J genes are TRBV4-2 and TRBJ2-3, with 9 bases identical to TRBD2. CDR1 is LGHNA and CDR2 is YNFKEQ in the germline V gene. V was pared by 0 bases and J by 3 bases, with 10 bases of the junction left unmatched. The CDR3 consists of 18 residues. CDR3 in DNA: TGTGCCAGCAGCCAAGAAACCCTAGCGGGACTAGGGACAGATACGCAGTATTTT. Its translation is CASSQETLAGLGTDTQYF.

The V gene is TRBV6-2 or TRBV6-3, the J gene TRBJ1-1; 10 bases agree with TRBD1. This CDR3 spans 14 amino acids. Trimming at V came to 2 bases and at J to 8 bases, leaving 5 bases not matched to a gene. Germline V CDR1 and CDR2: MNHEY, SVGEGT. Here the CDR3 reads CASSYGTGAQEAFF. Here the CDR3 DNA reads TGTGCCAGCAGTTACGGGACAGGGGCACAAGAAGCTTTCTTT.

The chain couples TRBV24-1 to TRBJ2-7, with 10 nucleotides matching TRBD2. V shed 3 bases, J shed 4 bases, and the junction held 11 bases outside the gene matches. CDR1 is KGHDR and CDR2 is SFDVKD in the germline V gene. The CDR3 is 17 residues long. CDR3 protein: CATSDARLSGRVYEQYF. The CDR3, as DNA: TGTGCCACCAGTGATGCCCGTTTAAGCGGGAGGGTTTACGAGCAGTACTTC.

The rearrangement links TRBV4-1 to TRBJ1-2; 9 nucleotides agree with TRBD1. The CDR3 length is 19 residues. V dropped 1 base and J dropped 2; count of bases not matched to a gene: 14. Per the germline V gene, CDR1 is MGHRA and CDR2 is YSYEKL. For the CDR3, the DNA is TGCGCCAGCAGCCAAGTGTTTTCCCGCCGGACAGGGGAAAACTATGGCTACACCTTC. Residues: CASSQVFSRRTGENYGYTF.

The V and J genes are TRBV5-8 and TRBJ2-1; tentatively, D is TRBD2 (6 bases). CDR1 SGHTS and CDR2 YDEGEE come from the germline V gene. The length of the CDR3 is 15 residues. V was clipped by 3 bases and J by 5 bases, with 15 bases between them. The CDR3 DNA follows: TGTGCCAGCAGCTCCCCCGGGACTCTAAACAATGAGCAGTTCTTC. Its translation: CASSSPGTLNNEQFF.

This clone was seen once. This rearrangement joins TRBV9 to TRBJ1-4; 8 bases agree with TRBD1. The V and J ends lost 3 bases and 8 bases, in that order; junction bases with no gene match: 9. Germline V gives CDR1 SGDLS, CDR2 YYNGEE. The CDR3 loop spans 15 amino acids. CDR3 sequence (DNA): TGTGCCAGCAGCGACGATGGGACAGGACGGGAAAAACTGTTTTTT. It translates to CASSDDGTGREKLFF.

The genes are TRBV30 and TRBJ1-4, with 8 nucleotides matching TRBD1. The CDR3 is made up of 15 amino acids. The germline V gene encodes CDR1 GTSNPN and CDR2 SVGIG (reference sequence). V was pared by 2 bases and J by 5 bases, with 7 bases of the junction left unmatched. CDR3 loop: CAWSPVTGGNEKLFF. The CDR3 DNA reads as TGTGCCTGGAGTCCCGTCACAGGGGGGAATGAAAAACTGTTTTTT. The variable domain in full, completed from reference TRBV30 and TRBJ1-4, reads SQTIHQWPATLVQPVGSPLSLECTVEGTSNPNLYWYRQAAGRGLQLLFYSVGIGQISSEVPQNLSASRPQDRQFILSSKKLLLSDSGFYLCAWSPVTGGNEKLFFGSGTQLSVL.

The chain links TRBV4-2 to TRBJ1-5; D not resolved. V shed 0 bases and J shed 8 bases, with 14 bases lying between them. The length of the CDR3 is 15 residues. Looked up from germline, CDR1 is LGHNA and CDR2 is YNFKEQ. The CDR3 region has the DNA TGTGCCAGCAGCCAAGAAGAGGGCCCCGCGAAGCCCCAGCATTTT. The encoded protein is CASSQEEGPAKPQHF.

V gene TRBV29-1 combines with J gene TRBJ1-6; the D gene is possibly TRBD1 (5 bases). The CDR3 contains 13 residues. V was pared by 7 bases and J by 3 bases, with 10 bases between. The V gene's germline CDR1 is SQVTM and CDR2 ANQGSEA. This CDR3 reads CSATQGYNSPLHF. DNA of the CDR3: TGCAGCGCTACGCAGGGCTATAATTCACCCCTCCACTTT.

V usage is TRBV11-2 and J usage is TRBJ2-1; 10 bases align to TRBD1. Germline CDR1 SGHAT, CDR2 FQNNGV. Trimming cost V 1 base and J 7 bases; bases outside gene matches: 4. The CDR3 is 15 residues long. The CDR3 spells CASSLAGTGVNEQFF. DNA of the CDR3: TGTGCCAGCAGCTTAGCCGGGACAGGGGTGAATGAGCAGTTCTTC.

The chain links TRBV30 to TRBJ1-1, with TRBD1 as a possible D gene (6 bases). The CDR3 is 14 amino acids. V was pared by 3 bases and J by 0 bases, with 11 bases between. Germline values: CDR1 GTSNPN, CDR2 SVGIG (reference sequence). CDR3 nucleotide sequence: TGTGCCTGGAGAATCGCAGGGGTGAACACTGAAGCTTTCTTT. Protein: CAWRIAGVNTEAFF.

V gene TRBV30 combines with J gene TRBJ2-2; maybe TRBD1 (6 bases). This CDR3 contains 12 residues. Germline lookup yields CDR1 GTSNPN and CDR2 SVGIG (reference sequence). Trimming took 0 bases from V and 15 from J, leaving 14 bases between them. The CDR3 reads CAWSVLTGYVFF. The DNA for the CDR3 is TGTGCCTGGAGTGTACTGACAGGTTACGTGTTTTTT.

This chain connects TRBV7-3 to TRBJ1-1; D remains unclear. The CDR3 runs 14 residues. Germline CDR1 SGHTA, CDR2 FQGTGA. V was shortened by 1 base and J by 8 bases, with 14 bases between the two germline ends. In DNA, the CDR3 is TGTGCCAGCAGCTTAAGAGGCGAGGAGTCCGAAGCTTTCTTT. It translates to CASSLRGEESEAFF.

J is TRBJ1-2 and V is TRBV5-1; no clear D. V dropped 4 bases and J dropped 7 bases, with 14 bases sitting between them. The CDR3 sequence is 13 residues long. Germline loops: CDR1 SGHRS, CDR2 YFSETQ. The CDR3 reads CASSPEEVSGYTF. CDR3 bases: TGCGCCAGCAGCCCAGAAGAGGTCAGTGGCTACACCTTC.

This sequence joins TRBV3-1 (or the pseudogene TRBV3-2) and TRBJ1-1; TRBD1 aligns across 9 bases. The V gene's germline CDR1 is LGHDT and CDR2 YNNKEL (reference sequence). V lost 3 bases and J lost 0; bases outside the gene matches: 5. The CDR3 has 16 residues. CDR3 DNA sequence: TGTGCCAGCAGCCACCGGGGACAGGGAATGAACACTGAAGCTTTCTTT. Translated, it gives CASSHRGQGMNTEAFF.

The rearrangement links TRBV4-1 to TRBJ2-7; TRBD2 agrees at 11 bases. The CDR3 consists of 14 residues. Germline loops: CDR1 MGHRA, CDR2 YSYEKL. The V gene end was trimmed by 4 bases and the J gene end by 5 bases; junction bases not matched to a gene: 4. The CDR3 reads CASSRLAGKDEQYF. The CDR3 region has the DNA TGCGCCAGCAGCCGACTAGCGGGAAAGGACGAGCAGTACTTC.

The chain recombines TRBV7-8 with TRBJ2-3; D perhaps matches TRBD1 (5 bases). The CDR3 sequence is 15 residues long. The V end was cut by 3 bases, the J end by 3 bases, with 13 bases between. From germline, CDR1 is SGHVS and CDR2 FQNEAQ. CDR3 in amino acids: CASSFGRGRTDTQYF. In DNA form, the CDR3 reads TGTGCCAGCAGCTTTGGAAGGGGAAGGACAGATACGCAGTATTTT.